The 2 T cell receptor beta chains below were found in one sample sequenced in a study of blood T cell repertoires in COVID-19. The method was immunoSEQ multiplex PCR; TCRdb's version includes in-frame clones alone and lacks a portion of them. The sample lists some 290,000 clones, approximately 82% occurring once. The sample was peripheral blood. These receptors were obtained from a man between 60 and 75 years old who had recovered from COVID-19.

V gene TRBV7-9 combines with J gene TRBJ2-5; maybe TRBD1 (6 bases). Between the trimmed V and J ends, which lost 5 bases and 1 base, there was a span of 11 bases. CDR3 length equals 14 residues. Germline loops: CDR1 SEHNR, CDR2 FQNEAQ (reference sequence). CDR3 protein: CASSPTGFQETQYF. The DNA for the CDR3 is TGTGCCAGCAGCCCGACAGGCTTCCAAGAGACCCAGTACTTC.

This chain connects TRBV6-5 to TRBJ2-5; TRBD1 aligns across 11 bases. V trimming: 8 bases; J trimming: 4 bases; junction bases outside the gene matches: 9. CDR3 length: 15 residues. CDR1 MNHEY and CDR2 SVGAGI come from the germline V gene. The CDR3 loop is CASHLGQGAGETQYF. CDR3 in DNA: TGTGCCAGCCATTTAGGACAGGGGGCGGGAGAGACCCAGTACTTC.